This passage covers 6 T cell receptor beta chains from one sample sequenced in a study of blood T cell repertoires in COVID-19. Some clones are missing from TCRdb's copy, which holds only in-frame ones; the method was immunoSEQ multiplex PCR. The sample has 50,000 to 65,000 clones, roughly nine tenths seen once. Sequencing was performed on peripheral blood. The receptors were sampled from a man aged 60 to 75 with active COVID-19.

The gene calls are TRBV5-1 and TRBJ2-7; 7 bases map to TRBD1. Germline lookup yields CDR1 SGHRS and CDR2 YFSETQ. Unmatched junction bases numbered 4, after V lost 3 bases and J lost 1 base. The CDR3 runs to 14 residues. Written as DNA, the CDR3 is TGCGCCAGCAGCTCACAGGGGTCTTCCTACGAGCAGTACTTC. Encoded protein: CASSSQGSSYEQYF.

The chain joins TRBV19 to TRBJ1-5, with 8 positions matching TRBD1. The CDR3 runs 14 residues. Germline V gene sequence: CDR1 LNHDA, CDR2 SQIVND (reference sequence). With 7 bases clipped from V and 3 bases from J, the junction kept 5 bases outside the gene matches. The CDR3 DNA reads as TGTGCCAGTAAGGACAGGGTGAACAATCAGCCCCAGCATTTT. Its protein product is CASKDRVNNQPQHF.

This clone has a handful of counts. This rearrangement joins TRBV21-1 to TRBJ2-1; TRBD1 is taken as the D call from the table, unchecked against the DNA. TRBV21-1 is described as a pseudogene. The CDR3 has 16 amino acids. CDR3 nucleotides: TGTGCCAGCAGCAAAGCGCATGCAGGGCGCATCGGTGAGCAGTTCTTC. It codes for CASSKAHAGRIGEQFF.

The chain employs TRBV10-3 and TRBJ2-1, with TRBD2 identical over 10 bases. Germline V CDR1 and CDR2: ENHRY, SYGVKD. Trimming removed 5 bases from V and 6 bases from J; junction bases left unmatched: 7. This CDR3 region has 15 residues. The CDR3 DNA is TGTGCCATCAGTACCCAAGCGGGAGGGCCCAATGAGCAGTTCTTC. Translated, it gives CAISTQAGGPNEQFF.

The chain employs TRBV27 and TRBJ2-1, with 12 bases aligning to TRBD2. The CDR3 covers 15 residues. With V trimmed by 5 bases and J by 8 bases, 7 bases remained unmatched. CDR1 MNHEY and CDR2 SMNVEV come from the germline V gene (reference sequence). DNA for the CDR3: TGTGCCAGCAGTCCGACTAGCGGGAGTTTGCATGAGCAGTTCTTC. Its protein is CASSPTSGSLHEQFF.

The chain has TRBV3-1 (or the pseudogene TRBV3-2) and TRBJ2-5; the D is unclear. Germline V CDR1 and CDR2: LGHDT, YNNKEL (reference sequence). The CDR3 is 16 residues long. V was cut by 1 base and J by 5 bases, with 17 bases left in between. The CDR3 spells CASSQASSLDRETQYF. CDR3 DNA: TGTGCCAGCAGCCAAGCTAGTTCCCTAGACCGGGAGACCCAGTACTTC.